This T cell receptor (beta chain) was identified during a study of cytomegalovirus exposure and HLA in healthy donors. In the study overall: Prior work identified some 120 million unique TCR beta sequences in 150 million to 200 million T cells.

The PCR was carried out with 60 Vbeta primers and 13 Jbeta primers. Some clones are missing from TCRdb's copy, which holds only in-frame ones; the method was immunoSEQ multiplex PCR. The top ten hold around 2% of the sample, which has about 130,000 clones, around 77% seen once. For this clone: The antigen remains unidentified.

Study-level results: Three CMV-associated chains were confirmed in vitro to be specific for CMV antigens. Usually a TCR sequence was rare, but some public TCRs were found in many donors. A later analysis reportedly identified an Asian-associated ancestry cluster as carrying fewer N-insertions than the approximately 670-donor mean.

Sequenced material: PBMCs. The clonotype was recovered from a woman in her fifties or sixties in good health and CMV-seronegative.

The CDR3 loop reads CSAHETGAGEQYF. Written as DNA, the CDR3 is TGCAGCGCTCATGAGACAGGGGCGGGAGAGCAGTACTTC. The chain uses TRBV29-1 and TRBJ2-5, with a possible D match to TRBD1 (8 bases). V dropped 7 bases and J dropped 11 bases, with 23 bases sitting between them. CDR3 length: 13 residues. Germline CDR1 reads SQVTM; CDR2 reads ANQGSEA. Together with reference TRBV29-1 and TRBJ2-5, the CDR3 gives the full variable domain: SAVISQKPSRDICQRGTSLTIQCQVDSQVTMMFWYRQQPGQSLTLIATANQGSEATYESGFVIDKFPISRPNLTFSTLTVSNMSPEDSSIYLCSAHETGAGEQYFGPGTRLLVL.